Listed below are T cell receptor beta chains from one sample, sequenced in a study of blood T cell repertoires in COVID-19. Clones were read by immunoSEQ multiplex PCR, and TCRdb kept only the in-frame ones, dropping some. Among about 220,000 clones listed, 75% to 90% were seen once. Sequenced input: PBMCs or T cells enriched from blood (not recorded which). The receptors come from a woman aged 18-29 years in a cohort exposed to, infected with or recovered from COVID-19 (not recorded which). Each CDR3 is given with its conserved first and last residue. A D gene is named only where the DNA matches it firmly. Only some rows state a clone size, as once, few, many or a class for expanded clones.

J gene: TRBJ1-4; D gene: .; clone size: .; V gene: TRBV5-1; CDR3 protein: CASTPREGGATNEKLFF; CDR3 DNA: TGCGCCAGCACCCCTCGGGAGGGGGGAGCAACTAATGAAAAACTGTTTTTT
J gene: TRBJ2-3; D gene: .; clone size: .; V gene: TRBV5-4; CDR3 protein: CASGVADFSTDTQYF; CDR3 DNA: TGTGCCAGTGGTGTAGCGGATTTTAGCACAGATACGCAGTATTTT
J gene: TRBJ2-3; D gene: .; clone size: .; V gene: TRBV9; CDR3 protein: CASSVKAFTDTQYF; CDR3 DNA: TGTGCCAGCAGCGTAAAAGCTTTCACAGATACGCAGTATTTT
J gene: TRBJ2-5; D gene: TRBD1; clone size: .; V gene: TRBV24-1; CDR3 protein: CATSEPTGEETQYF; CDR3 DNA: TGTGCCACCAGTGAACCGACAGGGGAAGAGACCCAGTACTTC
J gene: TRBJ2-2; D gene: .; clone size: once; V gene: TRBV11-3; CDR3 protein: CASSLVGGHSGELFF; CDR3 DNA: TGTGCCAGCAGCTTAGTTGGCGGGCACTCTGGGGAGCTGTTTTTT
J gene: TRBJ2-5; D gene: .; clone size: .; V gene: TRBV28; CDR3 protein: CASSGTRTQETQYF; CDR3 DNA: TGTGCCAGCAGTGGGACACGGACCCAAGAGACCCAGTACTTC
J gene: TRBJ1-6; D gene: .; clone size: few; V gene: TRBV6-5; CDR3 protein: CASRLKGGDNSPLHF; CDR3 DNA: TGTGCCAGCAGGCTAAAGGGAGGGGATAATTCACCCCTCCACTTT
J gene: TRBJ1-2; D gene: TRBD1; clone size: .; V gene: TRBV5-6; CDR3 protein: CASSTDRVYGYTF; CDR3 DNA: TGTGCCAGCAGCACGGACAGGGTATATGGCTACACCTTC
J gene: TRBJ2-3; D gene: .; clone size: .; V gene: TRBV18; CDR3 protein: CASSPQGIPTDTQYF; CDR3 DNA: TGTGCCAGCTCACCCCAGGGTATCCCGACAGATACGCAGTATTTT
J gene: TRBJ1-1; D gene: .; clone size: few; V gene: TRBV5-1; CDR3 protein: CASSQSLGGDTEAFF; CDR3 DNA: TGCGCCAGCAGCCAAAGTCTCGGCGGGGACACTGAAGCTTTCTTT
J gene: TRBJ1-6; D gene: TRBD1; clone size: .; V gene: TRBV2; CDR3 protein: CASRGTGDNSPLHF; CDR3 DNA: TGTGCCAGCCGCGGGACAGGCGATAATTCACCCCTCCACTTT
J gene: TRBJ1-1; D gene: TRBD1; clone size: once; V gene: TRBV18; CDR3 protein: CASSLGQVGDTEAFF; CDR3 DNA: TGTGCCAGCTCCCTTGGACAGGTCGGGGACACTGAAGCTTTCTTT
J gene: TRBJ1-1; D gene: TRBD1; clone size: few; V gene: TRBV10-3; CDR3 protein: CATYAGQGGTEAFF; CDR3 DNA: TGTGCCACCTACGCGGGACAGGGAGGCACTGAAGCTTTCTTT
J gene: TRBJ2-1; D gene: TRBD2; clone size: .; V gene: TRBV4-2; CDR3 protein: CASSQVALAGSGEQFF; CDR3 DNA: TGTGCCAGCAGCCAAGTCGCACTAGCGGGGTCGGGTGAGCAGTTCTTC
J gene: TRBJ2-5; D gene: TRBD1; clone size: .; V gene: TRBV7-9; CDR3 protein: CASSLGQGSETQYF; CDR3 DNA: TGTGCCAGCAGCTTAGGACAGGGATCAGAGACCCAGTACTTC
J gene: TRBJ2-5; D gene: TRBD2; clone size: .; V gene: TRBV4-1; CDR3 protein: CASSQGTGTTEETQYF; CDR3 DNA: TGCGCCAGCAGCCAAGGGACCGGGACTACCGAAGAGACCCAGTACTTC
J gene: TRBJ1-2; D gene: .; clone size: .; V gene: TRBV27; CDR3 protein: CATKEGGYGYTF; CDR3 DNA: TGTGCCACCAAGGAGGGAGGGTATGGCTACACCTTC
J gene: TRBJ1-1; D gene: .; clone size: .; V gene: TRBV7-9; CDR3 protein: CASSLPNFGYNTEAFF; CDR3 DNA: TGTGCCAGCAGCTTACCAAATTTCGGGTATAACACTGAAGCTTTCTTT
J gene: TRBJ2-7; D gene: TRBD1; clone size: .; V gene: TRBV5-1; CDR3 protein: CASSSDWGTDYEQYF; CDR3 DNA: TGCGCCAGCAGCTCGGATTGGGGGACAGATTACGAGCAGTACTTC
J gene: TRBJ1-6; D gene: .; clone size: .; V gene: TRBV19; CDR3 protein: CASSIPFTGDNSPLHF; CDR3 DNA: TGTGCCAGTAGTATCCCGTTTACGGGGGATAATTCACCCCTCCACTTT
J gene: TRBJ2-6; D gene: TRBD1; clone size: .; V gene: TRBV2; CDR3 protein: CARGTGRSGANVLTF; CDR3 DNA: TGTGCCAGAGGGACAGGGAGATCCGGGGCCAACGTCCTGACTTTC
J gene: TRBJ2-1; D gene: .; clone size: .; V gene: TRBV12-3/TRBV12-4; CDR3 protein: CASSLEQGGEQFF; CDR3 DNA: TGTGCCAGCAGTTTAGAACAGGGTGGCGAGCAGTTCTTC
J gene: TRBJ2-1; D gene: .; clone size: .; V gene: TRBV19; CDR3 protein: CASSIPGPNEQFF; CDR3 DNA: TGTGCCAGTAGTATCCCTGGCCCCAATGAGCAGTTCTTC
J gene: TRBJ1-6; D gene: .; clone size: .; V gene: TRBV6-5; CDR3 protein: CASSQQQNSPLHF; CDR3 DNA: TGTGCCAGCAGCCAACAACAGAATTCACCCCTCCACTTT
J gene: TRBJ2-3; D gene: .; clone size: .; V gene: TRBV18; CDR3 protein: CASSPLSRGTDTQYF; CDR3 DNA: TGTGCCAGCTCACCACTTTCGCGGGGCACAGATACGCAGTATTTT
J gene: TRBJ1-2; D gene: TRBD1; clone size: .; V gene: TRBV11-3; CDR3 protein: CASSPSVSSGTAFTYGYTF; CDR3 DNA: TGTGCCAGCAGCCCTAGCGTCTCTTCCGGGACAGCTTTTACTTATGGCTACACCTTC
J gene: TRBJ2-5; D gene: TRBD1; clone size: .; V gene: TRBV5-4; CDR3 protein: CASSLGGRQGKETQYF; CDR3 DNA: TGTGCCAGCAGCTTGGGAGGTAGACAGGGGAAAGAGACCCAGTACTTC
J gene: TRBJ1-4; D gene: .; clone size: .; V gene: TRBV11-2; CDR3 protein: CASSLAPGEEKLFF; CDR3 DNA: TGTGCCAGCAGCTTAGCCCCCGGGGAAGAAAAACTGTTTTTT
J gene: TRBJ2-5; D gene: .; clone size: .; V gene: TRBV5-5; CDR3 protein: CASSLGKEPGETQYF; CDR3 DNA: TGTGCCAGCAGCTTGGGAAAGGAGCCGGGGGAGACCCAGTACTTC
J gene: TRBJ1-3; D gene: TRBD1; clone size: .; V gene: TRBV5-1; CDR3 protein: CASSLGTGSSGNTIYF; CDR3 DNA: TGCGCCAGCAGCTTGGGGACAGGGAGCTCTGGAAACACCATATATTTT
J gene: TRBJ2-6; D gene: .; clone size: .; V gene: TRBV5-8; CDR3 protein: CASSLAQDSSGANVLTF; CDR3 DNA: TGTGCCAGCAGCTTGGCACAGGATAGCTCTGGGGCCAACGTCCTGACTTTC
J gene: TRBJ1-6; D gene: TRBD1; clone size: .; V gene: TRBV10-2; CDR3 protein: CASSPTGGANSPLHF; CDR3 DNA: TGCGCCAGCAGTCCGACAGGGGGCGCGAATTCACCCCTCCACTTT
J gene: TRBJ2-7; D gene: TRBD1; clone size: once; V gene: TRBV19; CDR3 protein: CASSIPGQGYEQYF; CDR3 DNA: TGTGCCAGTAGTATTCCGGGACAGGGGTACGAGCAGTACTTC
J gene: TRBJ1-1; D gene: TRBD1; clone size: .; V gene: TRBV27; CDR3 protein: CASSSHRGPSGDTEAFF; CDR3 DNA: TGTGCCAGCAGTTCGCACAGGGGGCCCTCAGGGGACACTGAAGCTTTCTTT
J gene: TRBJ1-6; D gene: .; clone size: .; V gene: TRBV19; CDR3 protein: CASSITKMGSWSPLHF; CDR3 DNA: TGTGCCAGTAGTATCACCAAAATGGGGAGTTGGTCACCCCTCCACTTT